This T cell receptor (beta chain) was identified in a study of immune evolution from preneoplasia to lung adenocarcinoma. Study overall: HLA loss of heterozygosity: less than 9% AIS, about 15% MIA, around 35% ADC, none AAH. Regarding the study as a whole: KRAS-mutant nodules had the highest T cell clonality. From normal lung to invasive adenocarcinoma, top clone frequencies appeared to decrease.

Within the sample, this clone is medium-sized. Its antigen is undetermined. The CDR3 extends over 14 amino acids. V lost 0 bases to trimming and J lost 6 bases, with 13 bases between them. CDR1 is SGHRS, CDR2 YFSETQ, per germline. The method was immunoSEQ multiplex PCR; TCRdb's version includes in-frame clones alone and lacks a portion of them. The sample includes 9,000 to 10,000 clones, around nine tenths of them seen just once. Nucleic acids came from premalignant or tumor cells enriched by macro-dissection. Sequencing used FFPE invasive lung adenocarcinoma tissue. The V and J genes are TRBV5-1 and TRBJ2-7; the D gene is possibly TRBD1 (7 bases). This clonotype was sampled from a person aged 65-85 years with invasive lung adenocarcinoma. Some clones in this sample may be carry-over from other donors' samples. The CDR3 loop reads CASSLAGGQSEQYF. CDR3 bases: TGCGCCAGCAGCTTGGCCGGGGGACAGAGCGAGCAGTACTTC.